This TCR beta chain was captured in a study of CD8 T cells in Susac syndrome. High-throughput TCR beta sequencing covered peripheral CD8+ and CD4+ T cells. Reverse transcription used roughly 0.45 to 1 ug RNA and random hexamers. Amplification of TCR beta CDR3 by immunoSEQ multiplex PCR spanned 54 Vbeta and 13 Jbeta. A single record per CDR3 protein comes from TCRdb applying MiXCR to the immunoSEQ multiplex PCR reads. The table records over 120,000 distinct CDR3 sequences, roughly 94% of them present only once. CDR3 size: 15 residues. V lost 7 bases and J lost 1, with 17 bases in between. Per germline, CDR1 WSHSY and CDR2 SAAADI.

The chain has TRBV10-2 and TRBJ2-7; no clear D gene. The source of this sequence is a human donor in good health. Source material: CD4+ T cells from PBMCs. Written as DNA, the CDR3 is TGCGCCAGCAAGGGTCTTGGGCCCTTATCCTACGAGCAGTACTTC. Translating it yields CASKGLGPLSYEQYF.